This T cell receptor (beta chain) was profiled in a study of T cell repertoires in cytomegalovirus infection. Study overall: Indications came from public TCR beta signatures; they pointed to CMV infection and to a matching HLA type.

Study-wide results and limits: It was HLA-C-restricted CMV-specific TCR beta clonotypes that dominated the response ex vivo. Carriage of CMV together with the relevant HLA was identifiable through cumulative public TCR beta family frequency.

TCRdb used MiXCR to reprocess the reads, holding one entry per CDR3 protein. Seen here are approximately 180,000 distinct CDR3 sequences, approximately 9.6% observed once, and the top ten hold about 5%. This clonotype was recorded many times. Its target is unknown. V gave up 5 bases and J gave up 6 bases, with 14 bases separating them. CDR1 SGHTA and CDR2 FQGNSA come from the germline V gene. The CDR3 spans 14 residues. The gene calls are TRBV7-2 and TRBJ1-5; TRBD1 is a possible D gene (6 bases). The clonotype comes from a human donor in good health (CMV status not recorded). Some clones in this sample may be carry-over from other donors' samples. The sequenced material came from PBMCs. CDR3 sequence reads: CASSPWTAGQPQHF. CDR3 nucleotide sequence: TGTGCCAGCAGCCCGTGGACAGCGGGTCAGCCCCAGCATTTT.